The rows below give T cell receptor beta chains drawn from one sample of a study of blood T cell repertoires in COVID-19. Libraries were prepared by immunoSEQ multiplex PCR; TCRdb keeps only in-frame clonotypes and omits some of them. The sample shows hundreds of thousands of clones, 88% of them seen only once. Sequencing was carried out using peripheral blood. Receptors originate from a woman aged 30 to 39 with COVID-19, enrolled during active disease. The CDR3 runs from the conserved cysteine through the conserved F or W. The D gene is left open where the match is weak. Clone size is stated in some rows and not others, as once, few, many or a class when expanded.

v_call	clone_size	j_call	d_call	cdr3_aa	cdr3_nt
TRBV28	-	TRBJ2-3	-	CASSSQRFGDTQYF	TGTGCCAGCAGTTCACAGCGGTTTGGAGATACGCAGTATTTT
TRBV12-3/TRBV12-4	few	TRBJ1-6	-	CASSLGQPLHF	TGTGCCAGCAGTTTAGGACAACCCCTCCACTTT
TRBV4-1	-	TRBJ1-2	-	CASSQGRGSSYGYTF	TGCGCCAGCAGCCAAGGAAGGGGTTCGTCCTATGGCTACACCTTC
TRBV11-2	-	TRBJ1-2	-	CASTLLGAAPRYTF	TGTGCCAGCACCCTATTAGGGGCAGCACCGCGCTACACCTTC
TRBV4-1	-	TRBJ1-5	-	CASSPRDSPNSNQPQHF	TGCGCCAGCAGCCCCCGAGACAGTCCCAATAGCAATCAGCCCCAGCATTTT
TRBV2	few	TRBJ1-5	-	CATSGDYSNQPQHF	TGTGCCACCTCAGGGGACTATAGCAATCAGCCCCAGCATTTT
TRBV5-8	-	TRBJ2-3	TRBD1	CASSLADRGPTDTQYF	TGTGCCAGCAGCTTGGCGGACAGGGGGCCCACAGATACGCAGTATTTT
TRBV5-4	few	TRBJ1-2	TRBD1	CASSLEGGQGSWRGYTF	TGTGCCAGCAGCTTGGAAGGGGGACAGGGGAGCTGGCGCGGCTACACCTTC
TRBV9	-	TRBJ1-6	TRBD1	CASSVEGDSMGSPLHF	TGTGCCAGCAGCGTAGAGGGGGACAGCATGGGTTCACCCCTCCACTTT
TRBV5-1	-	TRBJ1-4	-	CASSLADWTNEKLFF	TGCGCCAGCAGCTTGGCCGACTGGACTAATGAAAAACTGTTTTTT
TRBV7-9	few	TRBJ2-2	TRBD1	CASSDRDRVTGELFF	TGTGCCAGCAGCGACCGGGACAGGGTCACCGGGGAGCTGTTTTTT
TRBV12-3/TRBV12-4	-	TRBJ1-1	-	CASSLKDSPKAFF	TGTGCCAGCAGTTTAAAGGACAGTCCGAAAGCTTTCTTT
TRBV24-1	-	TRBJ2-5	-	CATYRRLDLETQYF	TGTGCCACCTACCGGAGACTGGATTTGGAGACCCAGTACTTC
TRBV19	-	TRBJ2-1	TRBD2	CASSIILAGASYNEQFF	TGTGCCAGTAGTATCATCCTAGCGGGAGCGTCCTACAATGAGCAGTTCTTC
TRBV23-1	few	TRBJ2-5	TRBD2	CASSQSMGLEPGGETQYF	TGCGCCAGCAGTCAATCGATGGGACTAGAACCCGGGGGGGAGACCCAGTACTTC
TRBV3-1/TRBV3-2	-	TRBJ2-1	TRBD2	CASAKIAGSSSYNEQFF	TGTGCCAGCGCTAAAATAGCGGGGTCGAGCTCCTACAATGAGCAGTTCTTC
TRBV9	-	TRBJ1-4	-	CASRPVGPNEKLFF	TGTGCCAGCAGACCGGTCGGTCCTAATGAAAAACTGTTTTTT
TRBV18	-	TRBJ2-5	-	CASSPRGSARETQYF	TGTGCCAGCTCACCACGGGGTAGCGCGAGGGAGACCCAGTACTTC
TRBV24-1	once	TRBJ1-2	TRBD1	CATSDDRGYGYTF	TGTGCCACCAGTGACGACAGGGGCTATGGCTACACCTTC
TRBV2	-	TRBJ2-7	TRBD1	CASRGQGANEQYF	TGTGCCAGCAGAGGACAGGGGGCCAACGAGCAGTACTTC
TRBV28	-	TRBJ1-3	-	CASKEQNSGNTIYF	TGTGCCAGCAAGGAACAGAACTCTGGAAACACCATATATTTT
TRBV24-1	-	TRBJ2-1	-	CATSDPLGRGAGDNEQFF	TGTGCCACCAGTGACCCTTTGGGTCGGGGGGCCGGTGACAATGAGCAGTTCTTC
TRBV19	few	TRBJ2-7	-	CASSLNRDIWRF	TGTGCCAGTAGTTTGAACCGGGACATTTGGCGCTTC
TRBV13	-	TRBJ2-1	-	CASSLGAGLPYNEQFF	TGTGCCAGCAGCTTAGGGGCGGGTCTTCCCTACAATGAGCAGTTCTTC
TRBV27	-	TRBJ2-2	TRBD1	CASSIGQGRYTGELFF	TGTGCCAGCAGTATCGGACAGGGGCGATACACCGGGGAGCTGTTTTTT
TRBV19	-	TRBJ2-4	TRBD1	CASSTQTGSKNIQYF	TGTGCCAGTAGTACCCAGACAGGGTCCAAAAACATTCAGTACTTC
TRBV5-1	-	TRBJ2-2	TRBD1	CASRQQGIGRGELFF	TGCGCCAGCAGACAACAGGGGATAGGCCGCGGGGAGCTGTTTTTT
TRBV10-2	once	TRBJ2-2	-	CASSEFGHAGELFF	TGCGCCAGCAGTGAGTTTGGGCACGCCGGGGAGCTGTTTTTT
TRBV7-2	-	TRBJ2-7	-	CASSLDGQTYEQYF	TGTGCCAGCAGCTTAGACGGACAGACCTACGAGCAGTACTTC
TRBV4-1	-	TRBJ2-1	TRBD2	CASSQGRAKPSYNEQFF	TGCGCCAGCAGCCAGGGGAGGGCGAAACCTTCCTACAATGAGCAGTTCTTC
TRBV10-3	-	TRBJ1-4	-	CAISDWTDEKLFF	TGTGCCATCAGTGATTGGACAGATGAAAAACTGTTTTTT
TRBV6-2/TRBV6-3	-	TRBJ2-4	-	CASSKGQQWVAKNIQYF	TGTGCCAGCAGTAAGGGGCAACAGTGGGTAGCCAAAAACATTCAGTACTTC
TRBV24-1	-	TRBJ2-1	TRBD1	CATSDLNSGQGVNEQFF	TGTGCCACCAGTGATTTGAATTCGGGACAGGGCGTCAATGAGCAGTTCTTC
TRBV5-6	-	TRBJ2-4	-	CASASLGGDQGIQYF	TGTGCCAGCGCCTCACTAGGAGGGGACCAAGGCATTCAGTACTTC
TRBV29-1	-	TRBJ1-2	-	CSALLDGGYGYTF	TGCAGCGCCCTCCTTGACGGAGGCTATGGCTACACCTTC
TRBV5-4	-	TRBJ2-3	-	CASSLGGAASTDTQYF	TGTGCCAGCAGCTTGGGGGGAGCGGCTAGCACAGATACGCAGTATTTT
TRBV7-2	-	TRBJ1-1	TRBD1	CASSLVRGQGNTEAFF	TGTGCCAGCAGCTTAGTTAGGGGACAGGGGAACACTGAAGCTTTCTTT
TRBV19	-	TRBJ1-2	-	CASSIATLSYGYTF	TGTGCCAGTAGTATAGCCACTCTAAGCTATGGCTACACCTTC
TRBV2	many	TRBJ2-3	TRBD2	CASSEASSGRAGDTQYF	TGTGCCAGCAGTGAAGCTTCTAGCGGGAGGGCCGGGGATACGCAGTATTTT
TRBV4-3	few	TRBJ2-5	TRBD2	CASSQDRASGVETQYF	TGCGCCAGCAGCCAAGATCGAGCTAGCGGGGTAGAGACCCAGTACTTC
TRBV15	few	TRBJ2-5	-	CATSRDGLQWETQYF	TGTGCCACCAGCAGAGATGGGCTCCAGTGGGAGACCCAGTACTTC
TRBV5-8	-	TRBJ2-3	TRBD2	CASSLFRRGGPDTQYF	TGTGCCAGCAGCTTGTTTCGACGGGGGGGCCCAGATACGCAGTATTTT
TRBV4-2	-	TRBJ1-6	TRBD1	CASSQRDRGRSPLHF	TGTGCCAGCAGCCAACGGGACAGGGGGCGTTCACCCCTCCACTTT
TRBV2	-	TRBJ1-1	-	CASTFGDTEAFF	TGTGCCAGCACCTTCGGGGACACTGAAGCTTTCTTT
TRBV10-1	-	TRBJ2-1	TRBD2	CASNLDTSDSSYNEQFF	TGCGCCAGCAACTTAGATACTAGCGACAGCTCCTACAATGAGCAGTTCTTC
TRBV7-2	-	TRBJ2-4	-	CASSSQNIQYF	TGTGCCAGCAGCTCTCAAAACATTCAGTACTTC
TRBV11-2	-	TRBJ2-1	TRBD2	CASSLGGGTHNEQFF	TGTGCCAGCAGCTTGGGCGGGGGGACCCACAATGAGCAGTTCTTC
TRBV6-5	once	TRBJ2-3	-	CASRAGVPDTQYF	TGTGCCAGCAGAGCAGGGGTTCCAGATACGCAGTATTTT
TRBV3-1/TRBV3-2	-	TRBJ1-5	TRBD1	CASSQGRQGVQPQHF	TGTGCCAGCAGCCAAGGCCGACAGGGAGTTCAGCCCCAGCATTTT
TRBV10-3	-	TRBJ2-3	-	CAISGSQFTDTQYF	TGTGCCATCAGTGGGAGTCAGTTCACAGATACGCAGTATTTT
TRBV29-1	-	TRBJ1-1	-	CSVVYLSDLSGHTEAFF	TGCAGCGTTGTATACTTGTCCGACTTGTCAGGGCACACTGAAGCTTTCTTT
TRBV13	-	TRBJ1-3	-	CASTRGTDRRGSGNTIYF	TGTGCCAGCACTCGCGGGACCGATCGTCGGGGATCTGGAAACACCATATATTTT
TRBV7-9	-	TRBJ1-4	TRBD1	CASSLAHTGVGEKLFF	TGTGCCAGCAGCTTAGCGCACACAGGGGTAGGGGAAAAACTGTTTTTT